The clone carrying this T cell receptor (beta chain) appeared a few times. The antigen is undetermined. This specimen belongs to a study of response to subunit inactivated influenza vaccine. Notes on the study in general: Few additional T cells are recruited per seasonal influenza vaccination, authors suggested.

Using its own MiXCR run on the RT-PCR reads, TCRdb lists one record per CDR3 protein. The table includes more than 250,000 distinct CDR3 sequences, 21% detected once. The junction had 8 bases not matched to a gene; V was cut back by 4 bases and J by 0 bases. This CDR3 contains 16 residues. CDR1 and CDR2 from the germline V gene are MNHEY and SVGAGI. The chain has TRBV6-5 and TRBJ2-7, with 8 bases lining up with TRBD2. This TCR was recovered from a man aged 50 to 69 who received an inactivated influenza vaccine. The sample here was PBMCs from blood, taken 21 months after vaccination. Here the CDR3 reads CASSLLSGGFSYEQYF. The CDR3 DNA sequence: TGTGCCAGCAGTTTACTAAGCGGGGGCTTCTCCTACGAGCAGTACTTC.